Below, 23 T cell receptor beta chains from the same sample are listed, as sequenced in a study of post-analysis software for immune sequencing data (dated by TCRdb to about 2015). Broader findings and caveats from the paper: Patients showed significantly higher frequencies than controls for a handful of TRBV segments, among them TRBV5-6, TRBV5-1 and TRBV20-1.

These receptors' antigens are unknown. Library preparation used PCR. Sequencing was carried out with an Illumina HiSeq 2500. Unique molecular identifiers were incorporated into TCR beta cDNA libraries to reduce PCR and sequencing biases. TCRdb reworked the public reads: Q25 trimming with fastp, MiXCR clone assembly, productive beta chains retained. Rows with a matching CDR3 protein are joined into one entry that keeps the most common DNA and genes. Counted in this sample were 700,000 to 800,000 distinct CDR3 sequences; roughly 29% of them appeared once. The ten largest clones capture 0.5% to 0.6% of the sample. The sequencing input was blood. These receptors all stem from a girl aged 5 to 17 with multiple sclerosis.

About this clonotype: A read error is possible here, since a much larger clone lies one base away. The rearrangement uses TRBV24-1 and TRBJ2-3; no reliable D call. CDR3 length: 15 residues. The germline V gene encodes CDR1 KGHDR and CDR2 SFDVKD. The CDR3 sequence: CTTSRNNPSTDTQYF. CDR3 in DNA: TGTACCACCAGTCGGAATAACCCTAGCACAGATACGCAGTATTTT.

V gene TRBV10-3 combines with J gene TRBJ2-6; D is unresolved. V lost 6 bases and J lost 6, with 9 bases in between. This CDR3 spans 13 amino acids. CDR1 ENHRY and CDR2 SYGVKD come from the germline V gene. DNA of the CDR3: TGTGCCATCAGGGGTGGGGAGGCCAACGTCCTGACTTTC. Protein: CAIRGGEANVLTF.

The chain employs TRBV12-3 or TRBV12-4 and TRBJ1-1; no clear D. The CDR3 runs to 13 residues. Trimming removed 6 bases from V and 0 bases from J, with 8 bases in between. CDR3 region: CASSRNLNTEAFF. The CDR3 DNA reads as TGTGCCAGCAGCCGCAACTTGAACACTGAAGCTTTCTTT.

J is TRBJ2-7 and V is TRBV28; D remains ambiguous. The germline CDR1 and CDR2 sequences are MDHEN and SYDVKM. CDR3 length: 14 amino acids. V lost 4 bases and J lost 3, with 13 bases in between. Here the CDR3 reads CASSSPGRLYEQYF. As DNA, the CDR3 is TGTGCCAGCAGTTCCCCCGGCAGACTCTACGAGCAGTACTTC.

The chain carries TRBV6-2 or TRBV6-3 and TRBJ2-7; 7 bases match TRBD1. The ends lost 1 base at V and 6 bases at J; junction bases unmatched: 6. The germline V gene encodes CDR1 MNHEY and CDR2 SVGEGT. The CDR3 spans 14 residues. This chain's CDR3 is CASSYLAGGIEQYF. The CDR3 coding sequence is TGTGCCAGCAGTTACTTGGCAGGGGGAATCGAGCAGTACTTC.

On this clonotype itself: An end of the junction does not agree with germline; a read error may underlie this. The V and J genes are TRBV25-1 and TRBJ2-1; 7 nucleotides line up with TRBD2. CDR1 MGHDK and CDR2 SYGVNS come from the germline V gene. This CDR3 is built from 16 residues. The CDR3 region is CASSGAVSGNYNGQFF. CDR3 in DNA: TGTGCCAGCAGTGGGGCGGTGAGCGGGAATTACAATGGGCAGTTCTTC.

The V gene is TRBV20-1, the J gene TRBJ2-3, with 13 bases that match TRBD2. The germline V gene has CDR1 DFQATT and CDR2 SNEGSKA (reference sequence). The ends lost 3 bases at V and 0 bases at J; junction bases unmatched: 3. The length of the CDR3 is 16 residues. CDR3 sequence (DNA): TGCAGTGCTAGTTTGACTAGCGGGGGGAGCACAGATACGCAGTATTTT. Translation gives CSASLTSGGSTDTQYF.

This clonotype was observed a few times. The chain uses TRBV6-2 or TRBV6-3 and TRBJ1-5, with no clear D. The germline gives CDR1 MNHEY, CDR2 SVGEGT. The CDR3 runs 17 residues. Between the trimmed V and J ends, which lost 0 bases and 4 bases, there was a span of 16 bases. CDR3 bases: TGTGCCAGCAGTTACTCGTTCGTGGGTGTCGGGAATCAGCCCCAGCATTTT. Its protein is CASSYSFVGVGNQPQHF.

This clonotype came up a few times. The chain is built from TRBV6-2 or TRBV6-3 and TRBJ2-7; D is perhaps TRBD1 (6 bases). V lost 0 bases to trimming and J lost 3 bases, with 15 bases between them. The CDR3 is 16 amino acids. The germline V gene has CDR1 MNHEY and CDR2 SVGEGT. CDR3 protein: CASSYSGGVVRYEQYF. The CDR3 DNA sequence: TGTGCCAGCAGTTACTCTGGGGGCGTCGTACGCTACGAGCAGTACTTC.

To note about this clonotype: An end of the junction does not agree with germline; a read error may underlie this. The chain is built from TRBV18 and TRBJ1-6, with TRBD1 matching 9 bases. The germline CDR1 and CDR2 sequences are KGHSH and LQKENI. This CDR3 has 14 residues. The CDR3 protein is CASSPQGAKSPLHF. CDR3 nucleotide sequence: TGTGCCAGCTCCCCACAGGGGGCAAAGTCACCCCTCCACTTT. Together with reference TRBV18 and TRBJ1-6, the CDR3 gives the full variable domain: NAGVMQNPRHLVRRRGQEARLRCSPMKGHSHVYWYRQLPEEGLKFMVYLQKENIIDESGMPKERFSAEFPKEGPSILRIQQVVRGDSAAYFCASSPQGAKSPLHFGNGTRLTVT.

Notes on this clonotype: Compared with germline, one end of the junction differs, possibly owing to a read error. CDR3 in DNA: TGTGCCAACAGCTTATGGGGGCGCTTCGGGGAGCTGTTTTTT. Translated, it gives CANSLWGRFGELFF. The genes are TRBV11-2 and TRBJ2-2; D possibly corresponds to TRBD1 (6 bases). Germline lookup yields CDR1 SGHAT and CDR2 FQNNGV. CDR3 length: 14 residues.

About this clonotype: A much more abundant neighbour one base away suggests this may be a read error. This chain joins TRBV20-1 and TRBJ1-6; D unclear. The V gene's germline CDR1 is DFQATT and CDR2 SNEGSKA (reference sequence). The CDR3 runs 15 residues. CDR3 DNA sequence: TGCAGTGCTGGCGGATTAGACGGAGAGAATTCACCCCCCCACTTT. This gives the protein CSAGGLDGENSPPHF.

The chain uses TRBV7-2 and TRBJ2-1, with a tentative D call TRBD2 (5 bases). In germline, CDR1 is SGHTA, CDR2 FQGNSA. CDR3 length equals 14 residues. Deletions cut 8 bases from V and 4 bases from J, with 15 bases between. The CDR3 coding sequence is TGTGCCAGCCTCGTGGCGGGTTTGTACAATGAGCAGTTCTTC. This codes for CASLVAGLYNEQFF.

This clonotype has more than one count but fewer than ten. The rearrangement uses TRBV20-1 and TRBJ2-7; D remains ambiguous. The CDR3 has 12 residues. V was pared by 6 bases and J by 9 bases, with 18 bases between. Germline V CDR1 and CDR2: DFQATT, SNEGSKA (reference sequence). CDR3 region: CSAPLPLRGQYF. The CDR3 DNA is TGCAGTGCCCCCCTGCCTCTACGAGGGCAGTACTTC.

This clonotype was seen ten or more times. J is TRBJ2-3 and V is TRBV6-5, with no clear D. Between the trimmed V and J ends, which lost 2 bases and 0 bases, there was a span of 9 bases. CDR1 and CDR2 from the germline V gene are MNHEY and SVGAGI. The length of the CDR3 is 15 residues. CDR3 sequence (DNA): TGTGCCAGCAGTTACAATACTGGGAGCACAGATACGCAGTATTTT. The encoded protein is CASSYNTGSTDTQYF.

This clonotype has just a few counts. The chain combines TRBV6-6 with TRBJ2-3, with TRBD1 identical over 7 bases. The CDR3 runs 16 residues. V trimming: 6 bases; J trimming: 0 bases; junction bases outside the gene matches: 9. The germline CDR1 and CDR2 sequences are MNHNY and SVGAGI (reference sequence). CDR3 loop: CASSAGTAMSTDTQYF. The CDR3 DNA follows: TGTGCCAGCAGCGCCGGGACAGCTATGAGCACAGATACGCAGTATTTT.

This sequence joins TRBV7-2 and TRBJ2-5; 8 bases agree with TRBD1. Germline V gives CDR1 SGHTA, CDR2 FQGNSA. This CDR3 has 15 residues. Trimming at V came to 3 bases and at J to 5 bases, leaving 8 bases not matched to a gene. Here the CDR3 DNA reads TGTGCCAGCAGCTTGGCAGGGGGCGCGACGGAGACCCAGTACTTC. Its translation is CASSLAGGATETQYF. The full variable domain, its missing parts supplied by reference TRBV7-2 and TRBJ2-5, is GAGVSQSPSNKVTEKGKDVELRCDPISGHTALYWYRQSLGQGLEFLIYFQGNSAPDKSGLPSDRFSAERTGGSVSTLTIQRTQQEDSAVYLCASSLAGGATETQYFGPGTRLLVL.

The genes are TRBV6-1 and TRBJ2-1; a possible D gene is TRBD2 (6 bases). This CDR3 has 12 amino acids. Between the trimmed V and J ends, which lost 4 bases and 9 bases, there was a span of 10 bases. CDR1 and CDR2 (germline): MNHNS, SASEGT. The CDR3 loop is CASSALEGEQFF. The CDR3, as DNA: TGTGCCAGCAGTGCACTGGAGGGTGAGCAGTTCTTC.

The genes are TRBV12-3 or TRBV12-4 and TRBJ2-3; 10 bases agree with TRBD2. V was pared by 8 bases and J by 1 base, with 3 bases of the junction left unmatched. The CDR3 runs to 14 residues. DNA for the CDR3: TGTGCCAGCGGCCTAGCGGGAGGCACAGATACGCAGTATTTT. Translation: CASGLAGGTDTQYF.

This clonotype was recorded many times. This chain links TRBV6-4 with TRBJ2-7; 8 bases agree with TRBD1. The CDR3 has 15 amino acids. Germline assignment: CDR1 MRHNA and CDR2 SNTAGT. The V segment lost 9 bases and the J segment 2 bases; nucleotides outside the gene matches: 12. The DNA for the CDR3 is TGTGCCAGTGTAGGGACGGGACAGGACCCCTACGAGCAGTACTTC. It encodes CASVGTGQDPYEQYF.

This clonotype was detected only a few times. The V and J genes are TRBV7-9 and TRBJ2-6; D is perhaps TRBD1 (6 bases). This CDR3 spans 18 amino acids. Germline CDR1 reads SEHNR; CDR2 reads FQNEAQ (reference sequence). V gave up 1 base and J gave up 0 bases, with 13 bases separating them. This CDR3 is CASSLGRDTLSGANVLTF. The CDR3 bases are TGTGCCAGCAGCTTAGGCCGGGACACGCTCTCTGGGGCCAACGTCCTGACTTTC.

The V call is TRBV25-1, the J call TRBJ2-5; a possible D gene is TRBD2 (5 bases). CDR1 is MGHDK, CDR2 SYGVNS, per germline. The CDR3 runs 15 residues. V was clipped by 5 bases and J by 2 bases, with 15 bases between them. CDR3 in amino acids: CASSYDGLRQETQYF. CDR3 DNA sequence: TGTGCCAGCAGTTACGACGGACTGCGACAAGAGACCCAGTACTTC.

This sequence joins TRBV19 and TRBJ2-5; D may be TRBD2 (5 bases). The CDR3 is 14 residues long. Trimming removed 7 bases from V and 5 bases from J, with 17 bases in between. Germline V gene lookup returns CDR1 LNHDA and CDR2 SQIVND (reference sequence). CDR3 sequence reads: CASNSGTRRETQYF. In nucleotides, the CDR3 is TGTGCCAGTAATTCGGGTACCCGGAGGGAGACCCAGTACTTC.